This T cell receptor (beta chain) was captured by sequencing in a study of memory CD4+ T cells and cytomegalovirus serostatus. Looking at the study overall: Donors were healthy Belgian adults, several CMV seropositive and 24 seronegative.

The protocol was immunoSEQ multiplex PCR, while the TCRdb copy is restricted to in-frame clones and leaves out a portion. The table has 56,000 or so clones, just over 75% seen once. This clone was seen a few times. Antigen specificity is unknown. Points from the study as a whole: About two fifths of the roughly 160 known CMV-associated TCRbeta sequences appeared in CD4+ memory. The CMV-associated TCR signature appears largely within the CD4+ memory repertoire. A US-trained random forest predicted CMV serostatus with median AUC 0.91.

The CDR3 is 12 residues long. The germline V gene has CDR1 PRHDT and CDR2 FYEKMQ (reference sequence). The V end was cut by 0 bases, the J end by 8 bases, with 7 bases between. The sort gate was single viable CD3+CD4+CD8-CD45RO+ cells for memory CD4+ T cells. V usage is TRBV13 and J usage is TRBJ1-2; D gene uncertain. The source is an adult in good health and CMV-seronegative. The sequenced sample was memory CD4+ T cells from blood. DNA of the CDR3: TGTGCCAGCAGCTTAGGCGGGAGGGGCTACACCTTC. This sequence encodes CASSLGGRGYTF.